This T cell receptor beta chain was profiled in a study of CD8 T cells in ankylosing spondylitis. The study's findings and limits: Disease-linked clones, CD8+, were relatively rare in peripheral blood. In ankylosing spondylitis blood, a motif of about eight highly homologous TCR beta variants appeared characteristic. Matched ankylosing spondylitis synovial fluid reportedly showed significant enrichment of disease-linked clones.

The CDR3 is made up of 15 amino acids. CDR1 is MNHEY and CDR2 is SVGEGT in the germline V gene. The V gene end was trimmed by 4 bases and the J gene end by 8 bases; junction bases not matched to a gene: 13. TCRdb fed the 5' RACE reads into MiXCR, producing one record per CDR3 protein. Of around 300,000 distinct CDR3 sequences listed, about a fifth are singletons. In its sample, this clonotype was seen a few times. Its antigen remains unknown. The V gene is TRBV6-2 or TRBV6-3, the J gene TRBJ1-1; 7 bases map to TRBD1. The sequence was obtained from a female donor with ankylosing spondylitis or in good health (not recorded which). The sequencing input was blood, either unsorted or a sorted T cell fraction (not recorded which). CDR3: CASSSSDPGQPEAFF. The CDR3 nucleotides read TGTGCCAGCAGTTCTTCAGACCCGGGACAGCCCGAAGCTTTCTTT.